This T cell receptor (beta chain) was captured in a study of neurological immune-mediated disorders. Study as a whole: The 35 or so multiple sclerosis patients comprised around 31 relapsing-remitting and 3 secondary progressive cases.

Noted time point: longitudinal time-point 1 (baseline). Using its own MiXCR run on the 5' RACE reads, TCRdb lists one record per CDR3 protein. The sample has 35,000 to 45,000 distinct CDR3 sequences; under 4% are singletons. The junction had 4 bases not matched to a gene; V was cut back by 4 bases and J by 8 bases. Germline lookup yields CDR1 SQVTM and CDR2 ANQGSEA. There are 13 residues in the CDR3. This clonotype appeared many times. The genes are TRBV29-1 and TRBJ2-1; 11 nucleotides match TRBD2. Sequences were obtained from PBMCs. This clonotype was obtained from a woman between 55 and 75 years old with multiple sclerosis. The CDR3 nucleotides are TGCAGCGTTGTGATAGCGGGGGGGGATGAGCAGTTCTTC. It encodes CSVVIAGGDEQFF.